This entry describes one T cell receptor (beta chain). What it recognizes is unknown. This may come from a read error, since a much larger clone is one base off. Through a sample-barcoded 5' primer and a J-beta primer mix, a second PCR was run for about 6 to 11 cycles. Sequencing of every sample gave 3 million or more CDR3-containing paired-end reads. TCRdb redid the calling of the 5' RACE reads with MiXCR, one entry per CDR3 protein. The repertoire holds 700,000 to 850,000 distinct CDR3 sequences, with 50% to 65% as singletons. The germline V gene encodes CDR1 SGHAT and CDR2 FQNNGV. The CDR3 extends over 17 amino acids. The data were obtained in a study of blood T cells in healthy people across ages. Study findings and constraints: Donor CMV status was unknown, possibly confounding expanded clonotype changes.

This receptor was identified in an elderly man in good health. Sequences were obtained from blood. The V call is TRBV11-2, the J call TRBJ2-3; 10 nucleotides match TRBD2. The CDR3 DNA sequence: TGTGCCCGCAGCTCCCTCCAGACTAGCGGGTCCCACAGATACGCGTATTTT. Its protein product is CARSSLQTSGSHRYAYF.